These 20 T cell receptor beta chains originate from one sample sequenced in a study of T cells in localized non-small cell lung cancer (dated by TCRdb to 2019 to 2021). Library generation was performed with the immunoSEQ multiplex PCR assay. In its TCRdb copy, this immuneACCESS table keeps in-frame sequences only and misses some clones. Where compared with another copy, unresolved V genes explain less than half of these, and the others have no known cause. This sample is represented by about 40,000 clones; roughly 90% of them were singletons. The top ten constitute roughly a tenth of the sample. Sequenced material: PBMCs, taken before any cancer treatment. These receptors were taken from a woman aged 35-75 years with stage II lung adenocarcinoma.

The chain uses TRBV5-8 and TRBJ1-2; the D gene is possibly TRBD1 (5 bases). Germline values: CDR1 SGHTS, CDR2 YDEGEE. Trimming pared 8 bases from V and 7 bases from J, leaving 21 bases between. The CDR3 length is 14 residues. CDR3 in amino acids: CARKLLGQIFGYTF. The CDR3 nucleotides read TGTGCCAGAAAACTTTTGGGGCAGATCTTTGGCTACACCTTC.

The chain uses TRBV28 and TRBJ1-6; 8 positions agree with TRBD1. V was clipped by 5 bases and J by 11 bases; unmatched bases: 11. CDR1 is MDHEN and CDR2 is SYDVKM in the germline V gene. This CDR3 region has 15 residues. CDR3 loop: CASSPRTGTEPPLHF. CDR3 in DNA: TGTGCCAGCAGTCCCAGGACAGGGACGGAGCCACCCCTCCACTTT.

The chain carries TRBV7-9 and TRBJ1-1; 9 bases agree with TRBD1. V dropped 5 bases and J dropped 8; count of bases not matched to a gene: 6. CDR3 length: 13 residues. Germline values: CDR1 SEHNR, CDR2 FQNEAQ (reference sequence). CDR3 nucleotides: TGTGCCAGCAGCCTGCGGACAGGGGCAGAAGCTTTCTTT. This encodes CASSLRTGAEAFF. The variable domain in full, with the rest retrieved from reference TRBV7-9 and TRBJ1-1, is DTGVSQNPRHKITKRGQNVTFRCDPISEHNRLYWYRQTLGQGPEFLTYFQNEAQLEKSRLLSDRFSAERPKGSFSTLEIQRTEQGDSAMYLCASSLRTGAEAFFGQGTRLTVV.

The rearrangement links TRBV7-8 to TRBJ1-1; a possible D gene is TRBD1 (5 bases). The ends were cut back, 1 base at V and 4 bases at J, with 13 bases in the middle. The CDR3 is 15 residues long. CDR1 and CDR2 from the germline V gene are SGHVS and FQNEAQ. The CDR3, as DNA: TGTGCCAGCAGCTTAGGGGGGTTCGCGAGCACTGAAGCTTTCTTT. This codes for CASSLGGFASTEAFF.

On this clone itself: Other DNA sequences in this specimen translate into the identical CDR3. The chain links TRBV7-9 to TRBJ2-3; D remains ambiguous. This CDR3 is built from 12 residues. V was shortened by 3 bases and J by 3 bases, with 4 bases between the two germline ends. CDR1 SEHNR and CDR2 FQNEAQ come from the germline V gene (reference sequence). CDR3 protein: CASSFGTDTQYF. The CDR3 coding sequence is TGTGCCAGCAGCTTCGGTACAGATACGCAGTATTTT.

The chain has TRBV9 and TRBJ2-2; 10 bases line up with TRBD1. The CDR3 runs 16 residues. CDR1 and CDR2 (germline): SGDLS, YYNGEE. V was clipped by 4 bases and J by 6 bases; unmatched bases: 9. This chain's CDR3 is CASSSSRDRGAGELFF. The CDR3 DNA is TGTGCCAGCAGCTCTAGCAGGGACAGGGGCGCCGGGGAGCTGTTTTTT.

The chain combines TRBV19 with TRBJ2-1, with D maybe TRBD1 (6 bases). The CDR3 extends over 16 amino acids. V lost 7 bases and J 5 bases, leaving 21 bases between the germline ends. Germline V CDR1 and CDR2: LNHDA, SQIVND (reference sequence). CDR3 sequence: CASIPRGSPENNEQFF. In DNA, the CDR3 is TGTGCCAGTATCCCGAGGGGGAGCCCGGAAAACAATGAGCAGTTCTTC. The whole variable domain, remainder taken from reference TRBV19 and TRBJ2-1, is DGGITQSPKYLFRKEGQNVTLSCEQNLNHDAMYWYRQDPGQGLRLIYYSQIVNDFQKGDIAEGYSVSREKKESFPLTVTSAQKNPTAFYLCASIPRGSPENNEQFFGPGTRLTVL.

This clone was observed a few times. The genes are TRBV25-1 and TRBJ2-7; D may be TRBD2 (6 bases). Germline V gene data show CDR1 as MGHDK and CDR2 as SYGVNS. Trimming shortened V by 0 bases and J by 5 bases, and 14 bases separated the two germline ends. The CDR3 runs to 15 residues. This CDR3 is CASSEYGSGGNEQYF. For the CDR3, the DNA is TGTGCCAGCAGTGAATATGGCAGTGGAGGGAACGAGCAGTACTTC.

The chain employs TRBV5-4 and TRBJ1-1, with no clear D. CDR1 SGHNT and CDR2 YYREEE come from the germline V gene (reference sequence). This CDR3 is 15 amino acids long. The germline V and J ends were trimmed by 0 bases and 1 base, with 10 bases remaining between them. This CDR3 reads CASSLAKAPNTEAFF. For the CDR3, the DNA is TGTGCCAGCAGCTTGGCCAAGGCACCGAACACTGAAGCTTTCTTT.

The rearrangement uses TRBV27 and TRBJ1-2; 8 bases are shared with TRBD1. CDR1 is MNHEY and CDR2 is SMNVEV in the germline V gene (reference sequence). This CDR3 region has 13 residues. The V and J ends lost 8 bases and 6 bases, in that order; junction bases with no gene match: 8. CDR3 sequence: CASGLETGDGYTF. The CDR3 bases are TGTGCCAGCGGACTTGAGACAGGGGATGGCTACACCTTC.

This clone was seen a single time. V usage is TRBV5-1 and J usage is TRBJ2-2; D is undetermined. CDR1 and CDR2 (germline): SGHRS, YFSETQ. This CDR3 has 13 residues. V was trimmed by 0 bases and J by 1 base, leaving 1 base between them. CDR3 amino acids: CASSLGNTGELFF. DNA of the CDR3: TGCGCCAGCAGCTTGGGGAACACCGGGGAGCTGTTTTTT.

The chain links TRBV6-5 to TRBJ1-5; no clear D. CDR1 is MNHEY, CDR2 SVGAGI, per germline. The CDR3 totals 15 residues. Trimming removed 6 bases from V and 1 base from J, with 13 bases in between. DNA for the CDR3: TGTGCCAGCAGGATCGGGGAGATAAGCAATCAGCCCCAGCATTTT. It codes for CASRIGEISNQPQHF.

The table lists this clone with a count of one. The genes are TRBV5-1 and TRBJ2-7; TRBD1 aligns across 7 bases. Unmatched junction bases numbered 6, after V lost 4 bases and J lost 5 bases. This CDR3 is 13 amino acids long. CDR1 is SGHRS, CDR2 YFSETQ, per germline. CDR3: CASSETGFDEQYF. In DNA form, the CDR3 reads TGCGCCAGCAGCGAGACAGGGTTCGACGAGCAGTACTTC.

V gene TRBV5-4 combines with J gene TRBJ2-7; D is uncertain. Between the trimmed V and J ends, which lost 4 bases and 9 bases, there was a span of 14 bases. Germline CDR1 and CDR2: SGHNT and YYREEE (reference sequence). This CDR3 is 12 amino acids long. The CDR3 nucleotides read TGTGCCAGCAGCCCCGGACCTCCGCGGCAGTACTTC. It yields the protein CASSPGPPRQYF.

The J gene is TRBJ1-5, the V gene TRBV6-6; D uncertain. CDR3 length: 15 amino acids. The germline gives CDR1 MNHNY, CDR2 SVGAGI (reference sequence). The V end lost 6 bases, the J end lost 1 base, and 13 bases lay between the germline ends. The CDR3 region has the DNA TGTGCCAGCAGGATCGGGGAGATAAGCAATCAGCCCCAGCATTTT. Protein product: CASRIGEISNQPQHF.

The chain links TRBV5-1 to TRBJ1-1, with D perhaps matching TRBD1 (5 bases). The CDR3 spans 17 residues. Per germline, CDR1 SGHRS and CDR2 YFSETQ. Trimming stripped 4 bases from V and 6 bases from J, with 25 bases between. The CDR3 spells CASSLGGRTTLRAEAFF. The CDR3 DNA reads TGCGCCAGCAGCCTTGGGGGAAGGACCACACTTCGGGCTGAAGCTTTCTTT.

V gene TRBV28 combines with J gene TRBJ2-2, with D hard to call. Germline V gene sequence: CDR1 MDHEN, CDR2 SYDVKM. The CDR3 is 13 residues long. V lost 8 bases to trimming and J lost 0 bases, with 7 bases between them. DNA of the CDR3: TGTGCCAGCTTCGACCCGAACACCGGGGAGCTGTTTTTT. This encodes CASFDPNTGELFF.

A note on this clone: An end of the junction differs from the germline gene, which may be a read error. The chain uses TRBV6-5 and TRBJ1-2; D might be TRBD1 (5 bases). The CDR3 runs 14 residues. Germline V lookup: CDR1 MNHEY, CDR2 SVGAGI. The CDR3 loop is CGAGDSYRDYGYTF. CDR3 coding DNA: TGCGGGGCGGGGGACTCTTACCGGGACTATGGCTACACCTTC.

V is TRBV9 and J is TRBJ2-2; 15 bases map to TRBD2. The V and J ends lost 4 bases and 6 bases, in that order; junction bases with no gene match: 4. This CDR3 has 16 amino acids. CDR1 and CDR2 from the germline V gene are SGDLS and YYNGEE. The CDR3 loop is CASSSRTSGGAGELFF. CDR3 in DNA: TGTGCCAGCAGCTCCAGGACTAGCGGGGGGGCCGGGGAGCTGTTTTTT.

The chain carries TRBV7-9 and TRBJ2-5; 13 nucleotides align to TRBD2. V dropped 8 bases and J dropped 4; count of bases not matched to a gene: 4. Germline V lookup: CDR1 SEHNR, CDR2 FQNEAQ (reference sequence). The CDR3 consists of 14 residues. The CDR3 sequence: CASWTSGSAETQYF. As DNA, the CDR3 is TGTGCCAGCTGGACTAGCGGGAGTGCAGAGACCCAGTACTTC. The variable domain in full, with the rest retrieved from reference TRBV7-9 and TRBJ2-5, is DTGVSQNPRHKITKRGQNVTFRCDPISEHNRLYWYRQTLGQGPEFLTYFQNEAQLEKSRLLSDRFSAERPKGSFSTLEIQRTEQGDSAMYLCASWTSGSAETQYFGPGTRLLVL.